The next 21 T cell receptor beta chains were all read from a single sample in a study of T-cell reconstitution after alpha-beta-depleted transplantation in children. Unique molecular identifiers were used in preparing the TCRbeta library. TCRdb recomputed calls from the PCR reads with MiXCR, one row per CDR3 protein. The sample yields 280,000 or so distinct CDR3 sequences, more than 9% seen once. The sequencing used peripheral blood, collected 180 days after TCRalphabeta/CD19-depleted stem cell transplant. All receptors derive from a male patient between 2 and 15 years old who had a stem cell transplant for chronic granulomatous disease, so the T cells may come from the graft donor.

There are many counts of this clonotype. J is TRBJ2-7 and V is TRBV20-1, with 7 bases fitting TRBD2. Germline-derived CDR1 and CDR2 are DFQATT and SNEGSKA (reference sequence). The J segment lost 0 bases and the V segment lost 5 bases, leaving 4 bases of the junction unmatched. This CDR3 region has 13 residues. CDR3 amino acids: CSAGGGSSYEQYF. DNA of the CDR3: TGCAGTGCTGGGGGGGGGAGCTCCTACGAGCAGTACTTC.

This clonotype was detected ten times or more. The genes are TRBV12-3 or TRBV12-4 and TRBJ2-1; TRBD2 aligns across 7 bases. This CDR3 has 16 amino acids. Trimming cost V 2 bases and J 2 bases; bases outside gene matches: 6. The DNA of the CDR3 is TGTGCCAGCAGTTTATTGCGGGAGAGGGCCTACAATGAGCAGTTCTTC. It encodes CASSLLRERAYNEQFF.

At least ten counts were recorded for this clonotype. The chain links TRBV29-1 to TRBJ2-1, with 9 bases matching TRBD2. Germline CDR1 reads SQVTM; CDR2 reads ANQGSEA. The CDR3 runs to 15 residues. The V and J ends lost 4 bases and 4 bases, in that order; junction bases with no gene match: 8. The chain's CDR3 is CSVVRAGGTYNEQFF. The CDR3 DNA reads TGCAGCGTTGTTCGAGCGGGAGGAACTTACAATGAGCAGTTCTTC.

Many counts were recorded for this clonotype. This chain connects TRBV11-2 to TRBJ2-4; no clear D gene. The V end was cut by 1 base, the J end by 7 bases, with 5 bases between. The CDR3 spans 12 residues. CDR1 SGHAT and CDR2 FQNNGV come from the germline V gene. The CDR3 reads CASSLGTNIQYF. CDR3 DNA sequence: TGTGCCAGCAGCTTAGGTACGAACATTCAGTACTTC.

The CDR3 DNA is TGTGCCAGCAGTTTAGTTAGCGGGAGAGACATTCAGTACTTC. Amino acid sequence: CASSLVSGRDIQYF. The chain is built from TRBV12-3 or TRBV12-4 and TRBJ2-4; 9 bases align to TRBD2. The CDR3 consists of 14 residues. The trim removed 1 base at V and 8 bases at J, leaving 3 bases unmatched.

This clonotype has ten or more counts. The genes are TRBV4-2 and TRBJ1-1; 7 nucleotides align to TRBD1. The CDR3 has 14 amino acids. Trimming at V came to 1 base and at J to 6 bases, leaving 5 bases not matched to a gene. Germline V lookup: CDR1 LGHNA, CDR2 YNFKEQ. The CDR3, as DNA: TGTGCCAGCAGCCAAGTGACAGGGAGCGCTGAAGCTTTCTTT. Its protein product is CASSQVTGSAEAFF.

For this clonotype: A much larger clone is a single base away; this may be a read error. V usage is TRBV21-1 and J usage is TRBJ2-3; the table's D call of TRBD2 was not tested on the DNA. TRBV21-1 is a known pseudogene. The CDR3 consists of 17 residues. CDR3 sequence reads: CASSKASLAGRTDAQYF. The CDR3 DNA reads as TGTGCCAGCAGCAAAGCTTCTCTAGCGGGGCGCACAGATGCGCAGTATTTT.

This clonotype was picked up a small number of times. The DNA of the CDR3 is TGTGCCACCAGTGATAGAAGAGGCTCTAGCACAGATACGCAGTATTTT. Translation gives CATSDRRGSSTDTQYF. This chain connects TRBV24-1 to TRBJ2-3; D remains unclear. In germline, CDR1 is KGHDR, CDR2 SFDVKD. V was clipped by 3 bases and J by 0 bases, with 12 bases between them. This CDR3 contains 16 residues.

This clonotype has at least ten counts. The chain combines TRBV12-3 or TRBV12-4 with TRBJ2-2; 9 bases match TRBD1. V lost 7 bases, J lost 2 bases, and 11 bases stayed unmatched. The CDR3 extends over 17 amino acids. The CDR3: CASTPSWTGANTGELFF. The CDR3 coding sequence is TGTGCCAGCACTCCTTCCTGGACAGGGGCAAACACCGGGGAGCTGTTTTTT.

Ten or more counts support this clonotype. The chain combines TRBV29-1 with TRBJ2-2; no reliable D call. Deletions cut 2 bases from V and 3 bases from J, with 4 bases between. CDR1 is SQVTM, CDR2 ANQGSEA, per germline. The CDR3 covers 12 residues. CDR3 nucleotides: TGCAGCGTTGAACAGGACACCGGGGAGCTGTTTTTT. Translation gives CSVEQDTGELFF.

In its sample, this clonotype was seen many times. The chain links TRBV20-1 to TRBJ2-1, with a possible D match to TRBD2 (6 bases). V dropped 0 bases and J dropped 7 bases, with 13 bases sitting between them. Looked up from germline, CDR1 is DFQATT and CDR2 is SNEGSKA (reference sequence). This CDR3 region has 14 residues. The CDR3 spells CSARDPAGSNEQFF. The CDR3 bases are TGCAGTGCTAGAGATCCGGCGGGGTCGAATGAGCAGTTCTTC.

This clonotype was counted ten times or more. This rearrangement joins TRBV4-2 to TRBJ1-2, with TRBD1 identical over 7 bases. Unmatched junction bases numbered 3, after V lost 0 bases and J lost 5 bases. Germline V lookup: CDR1 LGHNA, CDR2 YNFKEQ. This CDR3 has 14 residues. The chain's CDR3 is CASSQDEQGYGYTF. In DNA, the CDR3 is TGTGCCAGCAGCCAAGATGAACAGGGGTATGGCTACACCTTC.

This clonotype appeared a few times. The chain is built from TRBV20-1 and TRBJ1-2; TRBD1 might be the D (5 bases). The V end lost 2 bases, the J end lost 4 bases, and 17 bases lay between the germline ends. The CDR3 covers 15 residues. Germline V gives CDR1 DFQATT, CDR2 SNEGSKA (reference sequence). CDR3 amino acids: CSARPWTPSAYGYTF. The CDR3 region has the DNA TGCAGTGCTAGACCATGGACACCGTCAGCCTATGGCTACACCTTC.

This clonotype was recorded a few times. The chain has TRBV20-1 and TRBJ2-1; 10 bases are shared with TRBD2. Germline V CDR1 and CDR2: DFQATT, SNEGSKA (reference sequence). V lost 1 base to trimming and J lost 0 bases; unmatched junction nucleotides: 9. The CDR3 runs 18 residues. CDR3 protein: CSARVSLAGLGSYNEQFF. The CDR3 DNA sequence: TGCAGTGCTAGAGTGTCACTAGCGGGGTTAGGCTCCTACAATGAGCAGTTCTTC.

Ten or more counts support this clonotype. The V call is TRBV20-1, the J call TRBJ1-5; TRBD1 matches at 8 bases. Germline-derived CDR1 and CDR2 are DFQATT and SNEGSKA (reference sequence). The CDR3 covers 16 residues. The trim removed 1 base at V and 1 base at J, leaving 6 bases unmatched. Written as DNA, the CDR3 is TGCAGTGCTAGAGGTCTCAGGGGGCCGAGCAATCAGCCCCAGCATTTT. This encodes CSARGLRGPSNQPQHF.

The table lists this clonotype with many counts. The genes are TRBV11-2 and TRBJ2-1; TRBD1 aligns across 9 bases. Trimming at V came to 4 bases and at J to 6 bases, leaving 4 bases not matched to a gene. The length of the CDR3 is 14 residues. In germline, CDR1 is SGHAT, CDR2 FQNNGV. The CDR3 region is CASSSPGQGNEQFF. The CDR3 nucleotides are TGTGCCAGCAGCTCACCGGGACAGGGCAATGAGCAGTTCTTC.

This clonotype was seen at least ten times. The chain links TRBV29-1 to TRBJ2-7; D may be TRBD2 (6 bases). Germline V CDR1 and CDR2: SQVTM, ANQGSEA. This CDR3 is 11 amino acids long. Trimming shortened V by 7 bases and J by 5 bases, and 12 bases separated the two germline ends. The CDR3 nucleotides are TGCAGCGCCGGGACTCTCGACGAGCAGTACTTC. It translates to CSAGTLDEQYF.

Ten or more counts support this clonotype. The V call is TRBV2, the J call TRBJ2-2; D is perhaps TRBD1 or TRBD2 (5 bases each). Germline CDR1 is SNHLY and CDR2 is FYNNEI. The CDR3 runs to 13 residues. V lost 6 bases to trimming and J lost 6 bases, with 11 bases between them. The DNA of the CDR3 is TGTGCCAGCAGGAGGGGTTTGGCCGGGGAGCTGTTTTTT. It encodes CASRRGLAGELFF.

This clonotype was recorded at least ten times. V and J are TRBV7-6 and TRBJ2-5, with 13 bases identical to TRBD2. The CDR3 length is 19 residues. CDR1 is SGHVS and CDR2 is FNYEAQ in the germline V gene. Unmatched junction bases numbered 12, after V lost 5 bases and J lost 0 bases. The CDR3 is CASSLGLAGVRGNQETQYF. The CDR3 DNA is TGTGCCAGCAGCCTCGGACTAGCGGGAGTTCGGGGTAACCAAGAGACCCAGTACTTC.

This clonotype was detected many times. This sequence joins TRBV7-9 and TRBJ2-1; D is unresolved. In germline, CDR1 is SEHNR, CDR2 FQNEAQ (reference sequence). The germline V and J ends were trimmed by 7 bases and 6 bases, with 16 bases remaining between them. The CDR3 is made up of 14 amino acids. CDR3 in DNA: TGTGCCAGCACCCAAACTCCTCTAGGCAATGAGCAGTTCTTC. This codes for CASTQTPLGNEQFF. The variable domain in full, with the rest retrieved from reference TRBV7-9 and TRBJ2-1, is DTGVSQNPRHKITKRGQNVTFRCDPISEHNRLYWYRQTLGQGPEFLTYFQNEAQLEKSRLLSDRFSAERPKGSFSTLEIQRTEQGDSAMYLCASTQTPLGNEQFFGPGTRLTVL.

The genes are TRBV25-1 and TRBJ2-6; 9 bases are shared with TRBD2. CDR3 length: 16 amino acids. Trimming removed 3 bases from V and 5 bases from J; junction bases left unmatched: 5. Germline CDR1 MGHDK, CDR2 SYGVNS. DNA of the CDR3: TGTGCCAGCAGTGAGGCGGGAGGGCCCAGGGCCAACGTCCTGACTTTC. It translates to CASSEAGGPRANVLTF.